The TCR beta chain under discussion was sequenced for a study of T cell responses to AZD1222 COVID-19 vaccine. Study at large: The analysis combined second doses at about 4 or about 12 weeks.

This clone was detected once. Its antigen is undetermined. Overall study results and limits: Donors were chiefly white British, with a greater number of females, and clonal diversity was perhaps underestimated. Close to half of spike-specific TCRs reportedly recognize unmutated variant regions.

This CDR3 has 16 amino acids. Trimming at V came to 1 base and at J to 5 bases, leaving 6 bases not matched to a gene. Germline V gene sequence: CDR1 SGHRS, CDR2 YFSETQ. Measured with immunoSEQ multiplex PCR; TCRdb has only the in-frame clones, and not every one. This table holds around 170,000 clones, just over 90% found once. Specimen: peripheral blood, collected on day 0 of AZD1222 vaccination. This rearrangement joins TRBV5-1 to TRBJ2-3; 11 nucleotides align to TRBD2. This TCR came from an adult in good health. For the CDR3, the DNA is TGCGCCAGCAGCTTGCGAGCTAGCGGGGGGTTAGATACGCAGTATTTT. Translation gives CASSLRASGGLDTQYF.